The following is a T cell receptor beta chain sequence with its context. Genomic DNA acted as the template from which TCR beta VDJ combination and CDR3 sequence profiling were carried out. MiXCR, applied by TCRdb to the reads, yields one record per CDR3 protein. The sample lists about 190,000 distinct CDR3 sequences, roughly half occurring once. This specimen belongs to a study of CD8+CD57+ T cells in acquired aplastic anemia. The sequenced patients had an expansion of CD8+CD57+ cells seen by flow cytometry. With no exception, the patients had severe acquired aplastic anemia. Trimming pared 8 bases from V and 3 bases from J, leaving 21 bases between. CDR3 length: 15 amino acids. CDR1 SQVTM and CDR2 ANQGSEA come from the germline V gene.

The sequencing input was sorted CD4+, CD8+, or CD8+CD57+ T cells (not recorded which) from PBMCs. The TCR originated in a human donor with aplastic anemia. V is TRBV29-1 and J is TRBJ2-3, with a weak D call TRBD2 (6 bases). CDR3 sequence: CSSRAGFGGTDTQYF. The CDR3 nucleotides are TGCAGCTCCCGAGCAGGGTTCGGGGGTACAGATACGCAGTATTTT.